The 7 T cell receptor beta chains below come from one sample, sequenced in a study of cytomegalovirus exposure and HLA in healthy donors. A multiplex PCR was run with 60 Vbeta primers and 13 Jbeta primers. Libraries were prepared by immunoSEQ multiplex PCR; TCRdb keeps only in-frame clonotypes and omits some of them. The profile shows around 200,000 clones, 86% of them singletons. Sequences were obtained from PBMCs. The receptors derive from a woman between 25 and 40 years old in good health and CMV-seronegative.

This chain joins TRBV2 and TRBJ1-1; no firm D call. V was pared by 3 bases and J by 6 bases, with 14 bases between. The CDR3 runs to 14 residues. CDR1 and CDR2 (germline): SNHLY, FYNNEI. CDR3 amino acids: CASSDERLGSEAFF. CDR3 DNA: TGTGCCAGCAGTGACGAAAGACTAGGTTCTGAAGCTTTCTTT.

J is TRBJ2-5 and V is TRBV10-3; D is undetermined. The end of the DNA fits TRBJ2-7 better, so the J call may be wrong. CDR3 length: 14 amino acids. In germline, CDR1 is ENHRY, CDR2 SYGVKD. The CDR3 loop reads CAISSEARELEQYF. CDR3 DNA: TGTGCCATCAGTTCGGAAGCGAGAGAGCTCGAGCAGTACTTC.

The chain links TRBV15 to TRBJ1-5, with D maybe TRBD1 (6 bases). The CDR3 is made up of 16 amino acids. Trimming removed 1 base at V and 0 bases at J, with 10 bases between. CDR1 and CDR2 (germline): LNHNV, YYDKDF (reference sequence). This CDR3 is CATSRGTANSNQPQHF. The CDR3 region has the DNA TGTGCCACCAGCAGAGGGACAGCGAATAGCAATCAGCCCCAGCATTTT.

The chain has TRBV27 and TRBJ2-5, with D possibly TRBD1 on 6 matching bases. V was shortened by 0 bases and J by 1 base, with 9 bases between the two germline ends. This CDR3 has 15 amino acids. Germline CDR1 is MNHEY and CDR2 is SMNVEV (reference sequence). The CDR3 sequence is CASSLSWDTQETQYF. The CDR3 DNA is TGTGCCAGCAGTTTATCTTGGGACACCCAAGAGACCCAGTACTTC.

The chain joins TRBV5-1 to TRBJ2-7, with no clear D. Looked up from germline, CDR1 is SGHRS and CDR2 is YFSETQ. This CDR3 spans 14 amino acids. V lost 2 bases to trimming and J lost 0 bases, with 9 bases between them. The CDR3 nucleotides are TGCGCCAGCAGCTTCGCGGCTAGCTCCTACGAGCAGTACTTC. This encodes CASSFAASSYEQYF.

V and J are TRBV7-9 and TRBJ2-5; a possible D gene is TRBD2 (6 bases). The J call may be wrong; the DNA end is better matched by TRBJ2-7. This CDR3 region has 12 residues. Germline-derived CDR1 and CDR2 are SEHNR and FQNEAQ (reference sequence). CDR3 DNA sequence: TGTGCCAGCAGCCCTCAGGGAGGCGAGCAGTACTTC. Encoded protein: CASSPQGGEQYF.

As regards this clone: The same CDR3 arises from other DNA sequences in this sample as well. The chain recombines TRBV28 with TRBJ2-6, with a weak D call TRBD1 (6 bases). Germline V gives CDR1 MDHEN, CDR2 SYDVKM. Trimming took 7 bases from V and 1 from J, leaving 8 bases between them. This CDR3 has 14 amino acids. The CDR3 reads CASKRGSGANVLTF. The CDR3 region has the DNA TGTGCCAGCAAAAGGGGGTCTGGGGCCAACGTCCTGACTTTC.